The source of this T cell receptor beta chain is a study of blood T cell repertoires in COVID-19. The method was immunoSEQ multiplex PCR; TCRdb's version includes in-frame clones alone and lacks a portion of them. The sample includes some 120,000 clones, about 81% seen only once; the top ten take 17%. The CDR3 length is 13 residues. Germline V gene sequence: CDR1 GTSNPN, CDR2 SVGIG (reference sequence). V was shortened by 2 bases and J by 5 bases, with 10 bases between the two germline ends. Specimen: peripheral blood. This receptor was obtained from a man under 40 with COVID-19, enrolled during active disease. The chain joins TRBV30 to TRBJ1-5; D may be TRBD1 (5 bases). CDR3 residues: CAWSRGEDQPQHF. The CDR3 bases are TGTGCCTGGAGTCGAGGGGAGGATCAGCCCCAGCATTTT.